The 8 T cell receptor beta chains below all came from one sample that was sequenced in a study of cytomegalovirus exposure and HLA in healthy donors. The PCR had 60 Vbeta and 13 Jbeta primers. This table comes from immunoSEQ multiplex PCR, and its TCRdb copy is limited to in-frame clones, with some not included. The table shows about 130,000 clones, with about 74% occurring only once. The material sequenced was PBMCs. The receptors originated from a male donor in good health and CMV-seronegative.

This chain connects TRBV29-1 to TRBJ2-3; 7 bases map to TRBD2. Germline CDR1 is SQVTM and CDR2 is ANQGSEA. The junction had 7 bases not matched to a gene; V was cut back by 1 base and J by 0 bases. The CDR3 has 16 residues. The CDR3 here is CSVEGGTAGSTDTQYF. CDR3 bases: TGCAGCGTTGAAGGGGGAACAGCGGGAAGCACAGATACGCAGTATTTT.

The chain joins TRBV28 to TRBJ1-1; TRBD1 might be the D (5 bases). Between the trimmed V and J ends, which lost 5 bases and 0 bases, there was a span of 13 bases. Germline V gene sequence: CDR1 MDHEN, CDR2 SYDVKM. CDR3 length equals 15 residues. CDR3 DNA sequence: TGTGCCAGCAGTGGAGGGGCCCGAATGAACACTGAAGCTTTCTTT. Amino acids: CASSGGARMNTEAFF.

V gene TRBV7-9 combines with J gene TRBJ2-3, with TRBD2 as a possible D gene (6 bases). V gave up 4 bases and J gave up 0 bases, with 14 bases separating them. Per the germline V gene, CDR1 is SEHNR and CDR2 is FQNEAQ (reference sequence). This CDR3 is 16 amino acids long. CDR3 residues: CASSSGDFTSTDTQYF. The CDR3 nucleotides are TGTGCCAGCAGCTCGGGGGACTTCACCAGCACAGATACGCAGTATTTT.

This chain connects TRBV29-1 to TRBJ2-7; D is perhaps TRBD2 (5 bases). V was clipped by 6 bases and J by 2 bases, with 11 bases between them. There are 12 residues in the CDR3. Germline V gene lookup returns CDR1 SQVTM and CDR2 ANQGSEA. The DNA for the CDR3 is TGCAGCGTGAGGGCTACCCCCTACGAGCAGTACTTC. The encoded protein is CSVRATPYEQYF.

This clone was picked up a small number of times. V is TRBV5-1 and J is TRBJ1-4, with a possible D match to TRBD1 (5 bases). With 7 bases removed from V and 3 bases from J, the gap between germline ends came to 16 bases. The germline V gene has CDR1 SGHRS and CDR2 YFSETQ. There are 15 residues in the CDR3. In nucleotides, the CDR3 is TGCGCCAGCCGAACGGGAGGGGTGGCTAATGAAAAACTGTTTTTT. It is translated as CASRTGGVANEKLFF. The full variable domain, with the rest looked up from reference TRBV5-1 and TRBJ1-4, is KAGVTQTPRYLIKTRGQQVTLSCSPISGHRSVSWYQQTPGQGLQFLFEYFSETQRNKGNFPGRFSGRQFSNSRSEMNVSTLELGDSALYLCASRTGGVANEKLFFGSGTQLSVL.

The chain has TRBV6-6 and TRBJ1-1, with a possible D match to TRBD1 (6 bases). This CDR3 is 14 amino acids long. V lost 2 bases, J lost 1 base, and 8 bases lay in between. Germline loops: CDR1 MNHNY, CDR2 SVGAGI (reference sequence). In DNA form, the CDR3 reads TGTGCCAGCAGTTACCAGGGGCGGAACACTGAAGCTTTCTTT. Amino acids: CASSYQGRNTEAFF.

V gene TRBV9 combines with J gene TRBJ2-1, with 7 nucleotides matching TRBD2. Germline CDR1 and CDR2: SGDLS and YYNGEE. Germline trimming cut 1 base from V and 9 bases from J; bases unmatched to any gene: 10. The CDR3 runs 15 residues. CDR3 amino acids: CASSVNSRETSEQFF. The DNA of the CDR3 is TGTGCCAGCAGCGTAAACTCGCGGGAGACGAGTGAGCAGTTCTTC.

The V and J genes are TRBV19 and TRBJ2-2, with 13 bases lining up with TRBD2. J lost 4 bases, V lost 0 bases, and 8 bases had no gene match. This CDR3 comprises 19 residues. Germline values: CDR1 LNHDA, CDR2 SQIVND (reference sequence). In DNA form, the CDR3 reads TGTGCCAGTAGTATAGATACTAGCGGGAGGGCTGGACGCACCGGGGAGCTGTTTTTT. Translation: CASSIDTSGRAGRTGELFF.